This T cell receptor beta chain is from a study of T cells in Graves' hyperthyroidism and ophthalmopathy. Study details: Peripheral blood collection took place at initial diagnosis, before any treatment. The study, taken as a whole, reports: Researchers found most expanded thyroid clonotypes above 0.001 in blood as well.

The source material, RNA transcripts, was used to amplify TCR beta CDR3 regions. The TCR CDR3 first-round RT-PCR relied on the HTBI primer set. TCRdb processed the multiplex PCR reads anew with MiXCR; each CDR3 protein has one entry. The repertoire has roughly 700,000 distinct CDR3 sequences, roughly 32% of them found once; the top ten carry around 31%. A patient was excluded if there was uncontrolled infection, other autoimmune disease, pregnancy or lactation. Diagnostic decisions used clinical symptoms, serum thyroxine and TRAb, thyroid ultrasound and orbital computed tomography. The germline CDR1 and CDR2 sequences are DFQATT and SNEGSKA (reference sequence). The V and J ends lost 5 bases and 0 bases respectively, with 8 bases between them. The CDR3 is 13 residues long. This clonotype occurred many times. Its antigen is not known.

The TCR originated in a middle-aged woman with Graves' hyperthyroidism. The sample consisted of blood. This rearrangement joins TRBV20-1 to TRBJ1-5; D ambiguous. For the CDR3, the DNA is TGCAGTGCTGCTCCGTATAGCAATCAGCCCCAGCATTTT. Protein: CSAAPYSNQPQHF.